Following are 14 T cell receptor beta chains from one sample sequenced in a study of blood T cell repertoires in COVID-19. The method was immunoSEQ multiplex PCR; TCRdb's version includes in-frame clones alone and lacks a portion of them. The sample carries 200,000 to 300,000 clones, more than 80% recorded once. Sample: peripheral blood. These receptor sequences come from a middle-aged woman with acute or convalescent COVID-19.

The chain links TRBV19 to TRBJ1-1; D unresolved. V was shortened by 2 bases and J by 3 bases, with 7 bases between the two germline ends. CDR1 and CDR2 (germline): LNHDA, SQIVND (reference sequence). CDR3 length: 13 amino acids. The CDR3 sequence is CASSITGYTEAFF. The CDR3, as DNA: TGTGCCAGTAGTATAACCGGTTACACTGAAGCTTTCTTT. Full variable domain (remainder filled in from reference TRBV19 and TRBJ1-1): DGGITQSPKYLFRKEGQNVTLSCEQNLNHDAMYWYRQDPGQGLRLIYYSQIVNDFQKGDIAEGYSVSREKKESFPLTVTSAQKNPTAFYLCASSITGYTEAFFGQGTRLTVV.

The gene calls are TRBV6-5 and TRBJ2-5, with D tentatively TRBD2 (6 bases). The CDR3 extends over 15 amino acids. Germline V gives CDR1 MNHEY, CDR2 SVGAGI. V dropped 7 bases and J dropped 1 base, with 16 bases sitting between them. The CDR3 nucleotides read TGTGCCAGCAACCCCACCTCGGGACTCCAAGAGACCCAGTACTTC. Protein: CASNPTSGLQETQYF.

CDR3 region: CASSSGVFGPLHF. For the CDR3, the DNA is TGTGCCAGCAGCTCAGGGGTGTTTGGGCCCCTCCACTTT. The chain carries TRBV6-2 or TRBV6-3 and TRBJ1-6; tentatively, D is TRBD1 (6 bases). This CDR3 is built from 13 residues. Trimming cost V 6 bases and J 13 bases, with 16 bases left between them. CDR1 is MNHEY, CDR2 SVGEGT, per germline.

The rearrangement uses TRBV29-1 and TRBJ2-5; 10 bases line up with TRBD1. J was trimmed by 5 bases and V by 6 bases; bases with no gene match: 12. CDR1 is SQVTM and CDR2 is ANQGSEA in the germline V gene. This CDR3 spans 15 amino acids. CDR3 DNA sequence: TGCAGCGTAGAGTCTTCCGGGACAGGGGTCGAGACCCAGTACTTC. This codes for CSVESSGTGVETQYF.

The gene calls are TRBV12-3 or TRBV12-4 and TRBJ2-1; 7 positions agree with TRBD1. V gave up 3 bases and J gave up 12 bases; unmatched junction bases: 5. CDR3 length: 12 amino acids. The CDR3 DNA reads TGTGCCAGCAGTTTTCTGGCAGGGGGGCAGTTCTTC. It is translated as CASSFLAGGQFF.

The chain couples TRBV6-2 or TRBV6-3 to TRBJ2-3; 8 bases match TRBD2. Per the germline V gene, CDR1 is MNHEY and CDR2 is SVGEGT. The CDR3 consists of 15 residues. Losses at the gene ends were 2 bases for V and 0 bases for J; bases not matched to a gene: 1. The CDR3: CASSYGTSSTDTQYF. The CDR3 bases are TGTGCCAGCAGTTACGGGACTAGTAGCACAGATACGCAGTATTTT.

The chain recombines TRBV30 with TRBJ1-2, with D unresolved. Germline V gene lookup returns CDR1 GTSNPN and CDR2 SVGIG (reference sequence). The length of the CDR3 is 12 residues. V was clipped by 0 bases and J by 7 bases, with 9 bases between them. CDR3 protein: CAWSVLAGGYTF. In DNA, the CDR3 is TGTGCCTGGAGTGTACTGGCGGGTGGCTACACCTTC.

This chain joins TRBV4-1 and TRBJ1-6, with TRBD1 as a possible D gene (6 bases). Trimming shortened V by 1 base and J by 10 bases, and 20 bases separated the two germline ends. The CDR3 is 17 amino acids. Germline V CDR1 and CDR2: MGHRA, YSYEKL. CDR3 bases: TGCGCCAGCAGCCAAGGGTATCAGGGGTTTCAGGGCTCACCCCTCCACTTT. It yields the protein CASSQGYQGFQGSPLHF.

The chain employs TRBV5-1 and TRBJ2-2; the D gene is possibly TRBD2 (5 bases). This CDR3 has 15 residues. Germline values: CDR1 SGHRS, CDR2 YFSETQ. Trimming pared 4 bases from V and 1 base from J, leaving 11 bases between. CDR3 coding DNA: TGCGCCAGCAGCGGAGGACTCTTGAACACCGGGGAGCTGTTTTTT. It translates to CASSGGLLNTGELFF.

Points on this clone: One end of the junction does not line up with germline, which may come from a read error. This chain uses TRBV11-2 with TRBJ2-3; possibly TRBD2 for D (7 bases). This CDR3 region has 18 residues. From germline, CDR1 is SGHAT and CDR2 FQNNGV. CDR3 DNA sequence: TGTGCCAGCAGCACAAGAAGCTCTTGGCGGGGGCTAAAAGATGCGCAGTATTTT. It yields the protein CASSTRSSWRGLKDAQYF.

The chain carries TRBV12-3 or TRBV12-4 and TRBJ2-2, with TRBD1 identical over 7 bases. With 8 bases clipped from V and 5 bases from J, the junction kept 2 bases outside the gene matches. The CDR3 runs 12 residues. CDR3 sequence: CASDRATGELFF. The CDR3, as DNA: TGTGCCAGCGACAGGGCTACCGGGGAGCTGTTTTTT.

This clone occurred a few times. The CDR3 is CASSRLVGGYGYTF. The DNA of the CDR3 is TGTGCCAGCAGCCGATTAGTTGGAGGTTATGGCTACACCTTC. The rearrangement links TRBV14 to TRBJ1-2; D gene uncertain. This CDR3 contains 14 residues. The germline gives CDR1 SGHDN, CDR2 FVKESK. Trimming pared 4 bases from V and 5 bases from J, leaving 14 bases between.

This clone was observed a handful of times. V usage is TRBV18 and J usage is TRBJ1-2, with a weak D call TRBD1 (6 bases). Between the trimmed V and J ends, which lost 6 bases and 0 bases, there was a span of 11 bases. The V gene's germline CDR1 is KGHSH and CDR2 LQKENI. The CDR3 spans 14 residues. CDR3 coding DNA: TGTGCCAGCTCGAAGACAGGATCTAACTATGGCTACACCTTC. Translated, it gives CASSKTGSNYGYTF.

The chain employs TRBV4-1 and TRBJ1-6, with D perhaps TRBD1 (5 bases). The germline gives CDR1 MGHRA, CDR2 YSYEKL. Trimming stripped 0 bases from V and 2 bases from J, with 8 bases between. The CDR3 is made up of 16 amino acids. The CDR3 loop is CASSQDGGAYNSPLHF. The CDR3 coding sequence is TGCGCCAGCAGCCAAGATGGAGGGGCCTATAATTCACCCCTCCACTTT.